This paragraph reports one TCR beta chain. This specimen comes from a study of control samples from healthy donors and cancer patients. The CDR3 is 15 amino acids. Germline values: CDR1 MNHEY, CDR2 SVGAGI. Trimming left V 3 bases short and J 0 bases short, with 9 bases between. Sequencing used immunoSEQ multiplex PCR; TCRdb keeps in-frame clones, though not all of them. Of around 250,000 clones listed, roughly 87% are singletons. V gene TRBV6-5 combines with J gene TRBJ1-5; no firm D call. The sequencing input was PBMCs. The sequence was obtained from a woman aged 60-70 years with lung cancer. CDR3 DNA sequence: TGTGCCAGCAGTTATACAGCCTATAGCAATCAGCCCCAGCATTTT. The encoded protein is CASSYTAYSNQPQHF.